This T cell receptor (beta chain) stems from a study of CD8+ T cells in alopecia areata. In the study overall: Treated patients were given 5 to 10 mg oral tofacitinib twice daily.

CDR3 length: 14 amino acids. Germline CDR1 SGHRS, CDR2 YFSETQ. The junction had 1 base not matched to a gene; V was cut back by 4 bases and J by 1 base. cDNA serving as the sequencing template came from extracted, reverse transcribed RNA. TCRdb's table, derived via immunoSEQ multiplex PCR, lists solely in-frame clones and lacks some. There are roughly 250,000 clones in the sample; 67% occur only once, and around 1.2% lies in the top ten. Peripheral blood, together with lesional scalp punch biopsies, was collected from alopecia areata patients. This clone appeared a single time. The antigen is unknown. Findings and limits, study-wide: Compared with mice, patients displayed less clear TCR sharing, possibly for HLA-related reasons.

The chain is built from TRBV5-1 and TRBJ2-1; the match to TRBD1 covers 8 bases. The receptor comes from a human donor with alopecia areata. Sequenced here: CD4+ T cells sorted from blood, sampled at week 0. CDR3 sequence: CASSRTGSYNEQFF. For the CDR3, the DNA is TGCGCCAGCAGCCGGACAGGGTCCTACAATGAGCAGTTCTTC.